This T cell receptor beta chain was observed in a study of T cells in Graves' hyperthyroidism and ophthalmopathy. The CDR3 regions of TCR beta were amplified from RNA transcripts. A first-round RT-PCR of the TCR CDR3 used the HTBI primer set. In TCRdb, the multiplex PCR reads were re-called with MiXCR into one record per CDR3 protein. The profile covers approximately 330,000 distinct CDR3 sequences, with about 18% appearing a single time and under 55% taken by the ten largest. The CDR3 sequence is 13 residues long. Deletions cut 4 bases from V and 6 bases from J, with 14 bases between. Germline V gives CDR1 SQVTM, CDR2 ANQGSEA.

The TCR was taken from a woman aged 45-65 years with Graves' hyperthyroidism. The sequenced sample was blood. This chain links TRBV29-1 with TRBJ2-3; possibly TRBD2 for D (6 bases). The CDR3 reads CSVGEVLTDTQYF. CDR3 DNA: TGCAGCGTTGGGGAGGTCCTGACGGATACGCAGTATTTT.